The rows below give T cell receptor beta chains drawn from one sample of a study of siplizumab effects on memory and regulatory T cells. Libraries were prepared by immunoSEQ multiplex PCR; TCRdb keeps only in-frame clonotypes and omits some of them. The profile covers about 100,000 clones, with 75% to 95% appearing a single time and approximately 0.15% taken by the ten largest. Sequenced material: CD4+ T cells sorted from blood. These receptors were taken from a human donor in good health. CDR3s include the opening cysteine and the closing phenylalanine or tryptophan. D genes are given only for firm matches. The size of a clone is reported for some rows only, either as once, few or many, or as a class for expanded clones.

size	V	J	D	CDR3	DNA
-	TRBV11-2	TRBJ2-7	TRBD1	CASSSSGTGAYEQYF	TGTGCCAGCAGCTCTTCCGGGACAGGGGCATACGAGCAGTACTTC
-	TRBV19	TRBJ2-7	-	CASSPGHSYEQYF	TGTGCCAGTAGTCCCGGACATTCCTACGAGCAGTACTTC
-	TRBV30	TRBJ1-2	TRBD1	CAWSPRPGQGLYGYTF	TGTGCCTGGAGTCCCCGGCCGGGACAGGGACTCTATGGCTACACCTTC
-	TRBV6-5	TRBJ1-2	TRBD1	CASSPDRGGYTF	TGTGCCAGCAGTCCCGACAGGGGGGGCTACACCTTC
-	TRBV2	TRBJ2-3	TRBD2	CASGRTSGAGDTQYF	TGTGCCAGCGGGAGGACTAGCGGGGCCGGGGATACGCAGTATTTT
-	TRBV28	TRBJ1-4	-	CASSQARFDEKLFF	TGTGCCAGCAGTCAGGCCCGGTTTGATGAAAAACTGTTTTTT
-	TRBV6-6	TRBJ1-2	TRBD1	CASKTGDYGYTF	TGTGCCAGCAAGACAGGGGACTATGGCTACACCTTC
-	TRBV5-6	TRBJ2-7	-	CASSLIPDEQYF	TGTGCCAGCAGCTTGATCCCGGACGAGCAGTACTTC
-	TRBV5-4	TRBJ2-5	-	CASSRTVVAEQTQYF	TGTGCCAGCAGCCGGACCGTGGTGGCCGAGCAGACCCAGTACTTC
-	TRBV7-2	TRBJ2-1	-	CASSHGGSVNEQFF	TGTGCCAGCAGCCATGGCGGGTCGGTCAATGAGCAGTTCTTC
-	TRBV27	TRBJ2-7	-	CASSLGQGTYEQYF	TGTGCCAGCAGTCTGGGGCAGGGGACCTACGAGCAGTACTTC
-	TRBV2	TRBJ2-5	TRBD1	CASGRDRDETQYF	TGTGCCAGCGGCCGGGACAGGGATGAGACCCAGTACTTC
-	TRBV7-2	TRBJ1-1	-	CASSNQGTNTEAFF	TGTGCCAGCAGCAATCAGGGGACGAACACTGAAGCTTTCTTT
-	TRBV14	TRBJ2-7	-	CASSRGRAGSSYEQYF	TGTGCCAGCAGCCGGGGACGGGCGGGGAGCTCCTACGAGCAGTACTTC
-	TRBV30	TRBJ2-7	-	CALIPPGQSYEQYF	TGTGCCCTTATCCCCCCTGGACAGTCCTACGAGCAGTACTTC
few	TRBV6-6	TRBJ1-2	-	CASREGSNYGYTF	TGTGCCAGCAGAGAGGGGTCGAACTATGGCTACACCTTC
-	TRBV7-9	TRBJ2-5	TRBD1	CASGRQGAGETQYF	TGTGCCAGCGGTCGACAGGGGGCGGGAGAGACCCAGTACTTC
-	TRBV6-1	TRBJ2-1	-	CASRSYNEQFF	TGTGCCAGCAGATCCTACAATGAGCAGTTCTTC
-	TRBV5-4	TRBJ1-3	TRBD1	CASSQDRGLGNTIYF	TGTGCCAGCAGCCAAGACAGGGGGCTAGGAAACACCATATATTTT
-	TRBV11-2	TRBJ2-2	-	CAERERGTGELFF	TGTGCTGAGAGGGAAAGGGGCACCGGGGAGCTGTTTTTT
-	TRBV6-5	TRBJ1-1	TRBD1	CASSYRTGGTNTEAFF	TGTGCCAGCAGTTACCGAACAGGGGGGACGAACACTGAAGCTTTCTTT
once	TRBV11-2	TRBJ2-7	-	CASRDRGTAPYEQYF	TGTGCCAGCAGAGATCGCGGGACTGCTCCCTACGAGCAGTACTTC
-	TRBV7-3	TRBJ2-1	-	CASSLEGDPYNEQFF	TGTGCCAGCAGCTTAGAAGGGGATCCCTACAATGAGCAGTTCTTC
-	TRBV7-9	TRBJ1-3	-	CASSEVGLSGNTIYF	TGTGCCAGCAGCGAAGTGGGACTTTCTGGAAACACCATATATTTT
-	TRBV6-6	TRBJ2-3	TRBD2	CASSPGSGGSPDTQYF	TGTGCCAGCAGTCCGGGCAGCGGGGGCAGCCCAGATACGCAGTATTTT
-	TRBV28	TRBJ2-1	-	CASSLAKWGSYNEQFF	TGTGCCAGCAGTTTGGCAAAGTGGGGCTCCTACAATGAGCAGTTCTTC
-	TRBV18	TRBJ1-1	-	CASSPNGATGHGGTMNTEAFF	TGTGCCAGCTCACCTAACGGAGCAACAGGGCATGGGGGCACTATGAACACTGAAGCTTTCTTT
-	TRBV15	TRBJ2-5	-	CATSRDWRTVPEETQYF	TGTGCCACCAGCAGAGATTGGAGGACAGTCCCTGAAGAGACCCAGTACTTC
-	TRBV5-1	TRBJ2-5	-	CASSFEETQYF	TGCGCCAGCAGCTTTGAAGAGACCCAGTACTTC
-	TRBV19	TRBJ1-5	-	CASSILMSGWNQPQHF	TGTGCCAGTAGTATTCTGATGAGCGGTTGGAATCAGCCCCAGCATTTT
once	TRBV18	TRBJ2-3	-	CASSPFGNTDTQYF	TGTGCCAGCTCACCATTTGGTAACACAGATACGCAGTATTTT
-	TRBV4-1	TRBJ2-3	-	CASSRAGVGAQYF	TGCGCCAGCAGCCGAGCCGGGGTCGGTGCGCAGTATTTT
few	TRBV5-1	TRBJ2-2	-	CASSRTHPITGELFF	TGCGCCAGCAGCCGGACCCACCCAATTACCGGGGAGCTGTTTTTT
-	TRBV4-2	TRBJ2-3	TRBD2	CASSLTRGGSTDTQYF	TGTGCCAGCAGCCTTACGCGCGGGGGTAGCACAGATACGCAGTATTTT
once	TRBV5-4	TRBJ2-5	TRBD2	CASSLRLAGQETQYF	TGTGCCAGCAGCTTGAGACTAGCGGGCCAAGAGACCCAGTACTTC
-	TRBV7-9	TRBJ1-2	-	CASSLSLPSYGYTF	TGTGCCAGCAGCTTATCTTTACCGAGCTATGGCTACACCTTC
-	TRBV2	TRBJ1-1	-	CASSGEQQGRAFF	TGTGCCAGCAGTGGGGAACAGCAGGGTAGGGCTTTCTTT
once	TRBV7-9	TRBJ1-5	-	CASSSSPNQPQHF	TGTGCCAGCAGCTCCAGCCCGAATCAGCCCCAGCATTTT
-	TRBV10-3	TRBJ2-2	-	CAISGDTLSGELFF	TGTGCCATCAGTGGGGACACCTTATCCGGGGAGCTGTTTTTT